This paragraph covers one TCR beta chain sequence. Its recognized antigen is unknown. Qualities for individual bases were not recorded, and no much larger clone is one base off. Deletion took 2 bases off V and 12 bases off J, with a span of 17 bases between the germline ends. From the germline V gene, CDR1 is SGHTA and CDR2 is FQGNSA. Reading from cysteine to phenylalanine, the CDR3 counts 14 amino acids. Only the CDR3 region is kept as DNA, spanning 42 bases read in frame from base 1. The entry originates in a study of neurological immune-mediated disorders (dated by TCRdb to between 2017 and 2020). The study in broad terms: Peripheral blood TCR-beta repertoires from HTLV-I-associated myelopathy (HAM/TSP) patients, multiple sclerosis patients and healthy controls were compared by UMI-based sequencing. The 90 to 110 TCR-beta libraries included longitudinal samples, technical triplicates and paired sorted CD4+ and CD8+ T-cell subsets alongside PBMC samples. The cohort comprised about 70 subjects: around 15 HAM/TSP patients, some 34 multiple sclerosis patients and approximately 20 healthy controls. On the study overall, not on this receptor specifically: No identical CDR3 amino acid sequences were found to be shared among expanded clones across subjects, suggesting that TCR-beta repertoires were private in all groups. TCR clonal expansion was highest in HAM/TSP patients and lowest in MS patients, with MS patients falling below even healthy controls.

cDNA synthesis used template-switch 5'RACE with a primer carrying a 10-nucleotide random unique molecular identifier tagging each TCR transcript. Every sequencing run covered 15-18 subjects and yielded more than 180 million TCR-beta sequences. Total RNA was extracted with the RNeasy kit. The KAPA Real-time Library Amplification kit was used to amplify TCR-beta VDJ regions with primers for the TCR constant region and the 5'RACE anchor. Sample indexes and Illumina adaptors were added in a first PCR, and a second PCR then increased library yield. The roughly 650 bp TCR product was size-selected on a 2% E-gel SizeSelection system after Ampure bead purification. Before pooling, libraries had their quality checked on a Bioanalyzer, their concentration measured with Qubit, and their quantity determined with the Kapa Library Quantification kit. Libraries were sequenced paired-end 2 x 150 bp on an Illumina HiSeq 2500. To increase sequence diversity, about 25-31% phiX was spiked into each library pool. As for the authors' bioinformatics: The UMI-based MiGEC pipeline processed quality-filtered reads and removed over 85% of raw TCR sequences during error correction. VDJ genes were aligned to IMGT germline references, and clonotypes were defined by unique CDR3 amino acid sequence plus V-J genes. Clonal expansion, Shannon diversity and CDR3 relatedness (CalcPairwiseDistances, ClusterSamples) were evaluated with VDJtools, and phylogenetic trees were built with CLCbio workbench. Expanded clones were defined as having at least 8 unique UMIs, based on coefficient-of-variation modelling across technical triplicates. The raw public reads went through TCRdb reprocessing: fastp at Q25, MiXCR clone calling, in-frame beta chains kept. For every CDR3 protein sequence, its rows merge into one entry that carries the most common genes and DNA. These V and J calls originate from TCRdb's pipeline instead of the authors' own analysis. Here the sample has around 20,000 distinct CDR3 sequences; about 12% occur a single time. The ten largest account for approximately 14% of the sample.

For the unsorted PBMC libraries, 2 million PBMCs were stored in RNAlater at -80 degrees C until RNA extraction and were used to generate the libraries. PBMCs were separated from peripheral blood using Ficoll-Hypaque density gradient centrifugation and then cryopreserved in liquid nitrogen. This TCR derives from a woman aged 55-70 years with HTLV-1-associated myelopathy (HAM/TSP). The chain employs TRBV7-2 and TRBJ2-1; the D region possibly corresponds to TRBD2 (6 bases align). Material: PBMCs. The CDR3 loop reads CASSLPGTGTRQFF. At the DNA level, the sequence is TGTGCCAGCAGCTTACCGGGAACCGGGACTCGGCAGTTCTTC.